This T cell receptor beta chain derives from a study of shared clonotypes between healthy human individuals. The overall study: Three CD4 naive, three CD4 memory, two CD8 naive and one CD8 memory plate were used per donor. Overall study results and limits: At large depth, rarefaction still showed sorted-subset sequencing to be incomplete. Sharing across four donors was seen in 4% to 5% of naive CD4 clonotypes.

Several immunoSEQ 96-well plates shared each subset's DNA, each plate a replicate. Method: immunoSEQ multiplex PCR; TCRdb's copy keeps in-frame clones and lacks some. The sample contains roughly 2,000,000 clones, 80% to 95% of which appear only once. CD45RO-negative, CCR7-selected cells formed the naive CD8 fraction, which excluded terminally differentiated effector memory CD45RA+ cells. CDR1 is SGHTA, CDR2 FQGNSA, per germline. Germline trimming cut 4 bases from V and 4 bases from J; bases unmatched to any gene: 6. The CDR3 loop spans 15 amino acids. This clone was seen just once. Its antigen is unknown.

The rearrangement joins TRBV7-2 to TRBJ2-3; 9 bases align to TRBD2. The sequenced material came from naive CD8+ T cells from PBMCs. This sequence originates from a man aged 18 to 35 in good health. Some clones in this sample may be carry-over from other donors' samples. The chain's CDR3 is CASSSGLAWADTQYF. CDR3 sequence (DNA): TGTGCCAGCAGCTCCGGACTAGCGTGGGCAGATACGCAGTATTTT.